This paragraph reports one T cell receptor beta chain. Its antigen is as yet unknown. Produced via immunoSEQ multiplex PCR; TCRdb's table is partial and in-frame only. This sample carries just over 15,000 clones, about 89% of them seen once, and the ten largest clones take around 29%. The V gene lost 0 bases and the J gene lost 4 bases, with 11 bases spanning the gap. This CDR3 region has 15 residues. In germline, CDR1 is SGHTS, CDR2 YDEGEE. The data are from a study of T cells in localized non-small cell lung cancer. General study findings and limits: Among the top 100 tumor clones, a median around 50 appeared in adjacent lung. Adjacent uninvolved lung had the highest clonality, suggesting focused antigen responses. A denser population of T cells in blood accompanied longer overall survival.

The receptor was derived from a male donor aged 60 or over with stage II lung adenocarcinoma. The sequences come from peripheral blood mononuclear cells, collected before any cancer treatment. The chain carries TRBV5-8 and TRBJ2-4; weak D call: TRBD1 (5 bases). The CDR3 DNA reads as TGTGCCAGCAGCTTGGCTTCGGCAGGGAAAAACATTCAGTACTTC. Protein: CASSLASAGKNIQYF. Supplemented by reference TRBV5-8 and TRBJ2-4, the full variable domain reads EAGVTQSPTHLIKTRGQQATLRCSPISGHTSVYWYQQALGLGLQFLLWYDEGEERNRGNFPPRFSGRQFPNYSSELNVNALELEDSALYLCASSLASAGKNIQYFGAGTRLSVL.